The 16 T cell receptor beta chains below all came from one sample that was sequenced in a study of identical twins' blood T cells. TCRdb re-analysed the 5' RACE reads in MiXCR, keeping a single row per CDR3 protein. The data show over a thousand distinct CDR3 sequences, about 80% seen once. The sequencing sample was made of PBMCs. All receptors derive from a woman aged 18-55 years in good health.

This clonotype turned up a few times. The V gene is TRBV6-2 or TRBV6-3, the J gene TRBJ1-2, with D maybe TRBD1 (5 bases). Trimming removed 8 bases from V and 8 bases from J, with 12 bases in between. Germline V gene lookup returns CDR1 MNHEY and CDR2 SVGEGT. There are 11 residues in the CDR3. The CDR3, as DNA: TGTGCCAGCGGGCAGGGAGACGGCTACACCTTC. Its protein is CASGQGDGYTF.

CDR3 protein: CASSFQQGAYTEAFF. The CDR3 coding sequence is TGCGCCAGCAGCTTTCAACAGGGAGCCTACACTGAAGCTTTCTTT. The chain links TRBV5-1 to TRBJ1-1; D might be TRBD1 (6 bases). CDR3 length: 15 amino acids. The V end lost 2 bases, the J end lost 3 bases, and 14 bases lay between the germline ends. CDR1 is SGHRS and CDR2 is YFSETQ in the germline V gene.

The CDR3 sequence is CASSHGQGHTDTQYF. The CDR3 coding sequence is TGTGCCAGCAGCCACGGACAGGGACACACAGATACGCAGTATTTT. V gene TRBV7-6 combines with J gene TRBJ2-3; 8 bases fit TRBD1. Germline loops: CDR1 SGHVS, CDR2 FNYEAQ. With V trimmed by 5 bases and J by 2 bases, 6 bases remained unmatched. The CDR3 covers 15 residues.

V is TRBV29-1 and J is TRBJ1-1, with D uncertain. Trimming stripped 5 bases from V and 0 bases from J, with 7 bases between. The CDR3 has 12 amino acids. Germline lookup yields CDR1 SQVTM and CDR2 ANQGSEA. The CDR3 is CSVIRMNTEAFF. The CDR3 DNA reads TGCAGCGTTATACGCATGAACACTGAAGCTTTCTTT.

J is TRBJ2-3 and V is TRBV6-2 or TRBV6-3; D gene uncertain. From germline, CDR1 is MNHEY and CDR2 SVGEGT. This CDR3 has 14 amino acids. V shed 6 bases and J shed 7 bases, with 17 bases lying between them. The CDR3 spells CASSPHINRHTQYF. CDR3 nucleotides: TGTGCCAGCAGCCCTCACATAAACCGTCATACGCAGTATTTT.

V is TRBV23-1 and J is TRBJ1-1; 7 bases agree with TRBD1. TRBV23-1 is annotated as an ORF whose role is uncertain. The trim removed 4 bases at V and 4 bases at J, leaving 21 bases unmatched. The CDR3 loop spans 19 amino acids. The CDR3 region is CASSLDTGAPKRRCTEAFF. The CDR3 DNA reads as TGCGCCAGCAGTCTCGATACAGGGGCTCCAAAGAGAAGATGCACTGAAGCTTTCTTT.

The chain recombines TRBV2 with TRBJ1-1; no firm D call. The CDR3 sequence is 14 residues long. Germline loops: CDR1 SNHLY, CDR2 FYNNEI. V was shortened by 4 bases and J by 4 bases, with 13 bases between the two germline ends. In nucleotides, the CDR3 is TGTGCCAGCAGTGTACAGCAGCTGGGCACTGAAGCTTTCTTT. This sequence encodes CASSVQQLGTEAFF.

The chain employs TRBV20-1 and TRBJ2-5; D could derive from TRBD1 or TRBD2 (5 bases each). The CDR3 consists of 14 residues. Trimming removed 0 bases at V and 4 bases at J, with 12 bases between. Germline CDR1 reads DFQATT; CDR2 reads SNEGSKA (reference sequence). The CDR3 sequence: CSARDRVGGETQYF. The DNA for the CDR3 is TGCAGTGCTAGAGATAGGGTTGGGGGAGAGACCCAGTACTTC.

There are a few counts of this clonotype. CDR3 nucleotide sequence: TGTGCCATCAGCAGGGACAGTGATCAGCCCCAGCATTTT. The encoded protein is CAISRDSDQPQHF. The chain recombines TRBV10-3 with TRBJ1-5; 7 bases are a match to TRBD1. V gave up 6 bases and J gave up 5 bases; unmatched junction bases: 4. Germline V CDR1 and CDR2: ENHRY, SYGVKD. The CDR3 covers 13 residues.

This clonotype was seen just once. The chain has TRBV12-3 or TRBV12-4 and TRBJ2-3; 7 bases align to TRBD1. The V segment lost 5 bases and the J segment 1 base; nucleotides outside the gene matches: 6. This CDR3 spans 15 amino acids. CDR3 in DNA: TGTGCCAGCAGTCGGAGACAGGGTGGCACAGATACGCAGTATTTT. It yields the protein CASSRRQGGTDTQYF.

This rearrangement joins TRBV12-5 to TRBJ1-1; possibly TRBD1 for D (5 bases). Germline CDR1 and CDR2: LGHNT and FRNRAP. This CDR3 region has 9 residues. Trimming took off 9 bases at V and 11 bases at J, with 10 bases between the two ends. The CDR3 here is CAREGRAFF. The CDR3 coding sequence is TGTGCTAGGGAGGGGCGGGCTTTCTTT.

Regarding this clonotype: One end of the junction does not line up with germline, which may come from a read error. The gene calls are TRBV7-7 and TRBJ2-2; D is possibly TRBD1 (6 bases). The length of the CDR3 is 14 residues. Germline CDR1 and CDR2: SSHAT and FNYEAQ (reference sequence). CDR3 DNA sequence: TGTGCTAGCAGCCCCAACAGGGACACCGGGGAGCTGTTTTTT. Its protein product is CASSPNRDTGELFF. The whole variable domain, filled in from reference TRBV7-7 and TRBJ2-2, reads GAGVSQSPRYKVTKRGQDVTLRCDPISSHATLYWYQQALGQGPEFLTYFNYEAQPDKSGLPSDRFSAERPEGSISTLTIQRTEQRDSAMYRCASSPNRDTGELFFGEGSRLTVL.

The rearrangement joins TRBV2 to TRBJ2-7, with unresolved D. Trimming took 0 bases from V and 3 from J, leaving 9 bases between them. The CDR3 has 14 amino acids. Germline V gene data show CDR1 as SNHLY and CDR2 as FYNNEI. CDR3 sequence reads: CASSEASALYEQYF. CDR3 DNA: TGTGCCAGCAGTGAAGCAAGTGCCCTCTACGAGCAGTACTTC.

CDR3 in DNA: TGTGCCAGCAGCACAATTCATGACACTGAAGCTTTCTTT. It codes for CASSTIHDTEAFF. This chain uses TRBV11-2 with TRBJ1-1; unclear D gene. Trimming left V 5 bases short and J 3 bases short, with 10 bases between. This CDR3 comprises 13 residues. CDR1 and CDR2 (germline): SGHAT, FQNNGV. The whole variable domain, filled in from reference TRBV11-2 and TRBJ1-1, reads EAGVAQSPRYKIIEKRQSVAFWCNPISGHATLYWYQQILGQGPKLLIQFQNNGVVDDSQLPKDRFSAERLKGVDSTLKIQPAKLEDSAVYLCASSTIHDTEAFFGQGTRLTVV.

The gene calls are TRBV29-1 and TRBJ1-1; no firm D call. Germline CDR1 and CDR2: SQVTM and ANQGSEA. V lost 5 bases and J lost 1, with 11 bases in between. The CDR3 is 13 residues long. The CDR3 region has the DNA TGCAGCGTTACCCACTTATGGAACACTGAAGCTTTCTTT. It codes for CSVTHLWNTEAFF. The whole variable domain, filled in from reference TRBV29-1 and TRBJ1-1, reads SAVISQKPSRDICQRGTSLTIQCQVDSQVTMMFWYRQQPGQSLTLIATANQGSEATYESGFVIDKFPISRPNLTFSTLTVSNMSPEDSSIYLCSVTHLWNTEAFFGQGTRLTVV.

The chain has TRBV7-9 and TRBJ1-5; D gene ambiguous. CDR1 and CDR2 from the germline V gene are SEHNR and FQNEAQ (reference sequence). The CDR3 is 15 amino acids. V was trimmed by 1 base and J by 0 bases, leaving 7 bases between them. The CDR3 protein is CASSLGAGSNQPQHF. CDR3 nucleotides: TGTGCCAGCAGCTTAGGTGCGGGTAGCAATCAGCCCCAGCATTTT.